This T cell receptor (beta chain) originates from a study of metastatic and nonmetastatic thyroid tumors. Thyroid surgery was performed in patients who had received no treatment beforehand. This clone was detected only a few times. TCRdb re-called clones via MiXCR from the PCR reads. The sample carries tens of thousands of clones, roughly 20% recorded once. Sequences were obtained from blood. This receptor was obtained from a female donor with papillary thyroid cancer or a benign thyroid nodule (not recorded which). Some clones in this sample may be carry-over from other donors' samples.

CDR3 sequence reads: CSARDPQRLGYTF. Here the CDR3 DNA reads TGCAGTGCTAGAGACCCCCAACGACTTGGCTACACCTTC. The chain uses TRBV20-1 and TRBJ1-2; D not resolved. CDR1 DFQATT and CDR2 SNEGSKA come from the germline V gene (reference sequence). This CDR3 has 13 amino acids. V lost 0 bases to trimming and J lost 7 bases, with 12 bases between them.